What follows describes a single TCR beta chain. Clones were sequenced by immunoSEQ multiplex PCR, and TCRdb holds only the in-frame ones, with some missing. The sample yields 150,000 to 200,000 clones, more than 75% seen once. The source of the sample is a study of blood T cell repertoires in COVID-19. For the study at large: The samples span acute and convalescent COVID-19 from the United States, Italy and Spain. PBMCs, B-cell-depleted T cells, or T cells provided the cDNA or gDNA that made up the material.

The CDR3 runs to 17 residues. CDR1 and CDR2 (germline): MGHRA, YSYEKL. Trimming removed 1 base from V and 6 bases from J, with 22 bases in between. Sequenced: peripheral blood. The V and J genes are TRBV4-1 and TRBJ2-7, with D perhaps TRBD2 (5 bases). This TCR derives from a man aged 40-55 years with active or convalescent COVID-19. CDR3: CASSQVNLVSFAGEQYF. CDR3 bases: TGCGCCAGCAGCCAAGTTAATCTAGTCTCGTTCGCGGGCGAGCAGTACTTC.